This T cell receptor (beta chain) was captured in a study of cytomegalovirus exposure and HLA in healthy donors. About the research overall: In an early release, HLA-typed donors contributed 77 million or so unique TCR sequences. Study-wide findings and caveats: The study carried out a later analysis of TCR beta sequences. It associated around 17,000 of them with specific HLA alleles at a false discovery rate of 0.05. It was likely that a cluster of highly shared sequence variants was a sequencing artifact.

Primers: 60 Vbeta forward and 13 Jbeta reverse. Produced via immunoSEQ multiplex PCR; TCRdb's table is partial and in-frame only. The sample consists of over 120,000 clones, about 80% of them appearing once. This clone was recorded only once. The antigen is unknown. CDR1 is SQVTM, CDR2 ANQGSEA, per germline. This CDR3 comprises 12 residues. The ends lost 6 bases at V and 4 bases at J; junction bases unmatched: 3. The clonotype originates from an older woman in good health and CMV-seropositive. V is TRBV29-1 and J is TRBJ2-5; 9 bases align to TRBD2. Sequenced sample: PBMCs. The CDR3: CSVGLARETQYF. CDR3 nucleotides: TGCAGCGTCGGACTAGCGCGAGAGACCCAGTACTTC.